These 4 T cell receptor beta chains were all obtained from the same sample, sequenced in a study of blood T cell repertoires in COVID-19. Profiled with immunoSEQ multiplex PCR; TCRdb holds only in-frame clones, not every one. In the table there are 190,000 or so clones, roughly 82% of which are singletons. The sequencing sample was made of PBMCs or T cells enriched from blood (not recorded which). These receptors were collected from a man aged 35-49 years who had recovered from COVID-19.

The CDR3 region is CASSINTPNYGYTF. CDR3 coding DNA: TGTGCCAGTAGTATCAACACGCCTAACTATGGCTACACCTTC. The chain recombines TRBV19 with TRBJ1-2; D is uncertain. The CDR3 totals 14 residues. The V gene lost 3 bases and the J gene lost 0 bases, with 8 bases spanning the gap. Germline loops: CDR1 LNHDA, CDR2 SQIVND (reference sequence).

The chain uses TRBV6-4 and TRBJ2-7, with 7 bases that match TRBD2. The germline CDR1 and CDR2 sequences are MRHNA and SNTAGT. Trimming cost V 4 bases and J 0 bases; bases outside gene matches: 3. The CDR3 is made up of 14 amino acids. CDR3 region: CASSVGGGSYEQYF. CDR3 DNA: TGTGCCAGCAGTGTTGGCGGGGGCTCCTACGAGCAGTACTTC.

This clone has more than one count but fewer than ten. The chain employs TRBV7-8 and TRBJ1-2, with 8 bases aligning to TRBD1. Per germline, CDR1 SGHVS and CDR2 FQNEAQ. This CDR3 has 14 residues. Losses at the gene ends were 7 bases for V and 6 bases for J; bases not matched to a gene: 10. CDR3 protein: CASNTNGRGHGYTF. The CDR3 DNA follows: TGTGCCAGCAACACCAATGGCAGGGGGCATGGCTACACCTTC.

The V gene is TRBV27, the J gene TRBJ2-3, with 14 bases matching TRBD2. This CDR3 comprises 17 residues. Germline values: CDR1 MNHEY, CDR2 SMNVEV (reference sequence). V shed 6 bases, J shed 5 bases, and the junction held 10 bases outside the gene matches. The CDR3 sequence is CASSRLAGGLGGDTQYF. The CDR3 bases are TGTGCCAGCAGCCGACTAGCGGGAGGGCTTGGGGGAGATACGCAGTATTTT.